The present T cell receptor (beta chain) was sequenced within a study of vaccination and CD4 T cells after COVID-19. Turning to this clonotype: As yet, its antigen is unknown.

Once obtained from cultured CD4+ T cells, the DNA was sequenced using the Oncomine TCR Beta short-read assay. Each CDR3 protein gets one entry after TCRdb re-called the PCR reads with MiXCR. The repertoire consists of about 18,000 distinct CDR3 sequences, with around 80% occurring once and the leading ten covering around 15%. V was clipped by 4 bases and J by 1 base; unmatched bases: 6. The CDR3 consists of 16 residues. CDR1 and CDR2 from the germline V gene are SGHRS and YFSETQ. Treatment indicated: roughly ten-day PBMC culture with coronavirus spike peptide pools or control peptides (ViraFEST assay).

The sample in question was CD4+ T cells from blood, cultured in vitro, obtained after SARS-CoV-2 vaccination. The chain combines TRBV5-1 with TRBJ2-2; 8 bases agree with TRBD1. This clonotype originated in a human donor who received a COVID-19 vaccine. The CDR3 nucleotides read TGCGCCAGCAGCCCATCCGGGACAGGGAACACCGGGGAGCTGTTTTTT. Translated: CASSPSGTGNTGELFF.